This T cell receptor beta chain was documented in a study of shared clonotypes between healthy human individuals. Deep-level settings were used for running the assay. Sorted-subset replicate PCRs used about 190 ng of genomic DNA. This amount corresponded to 30,000 to 35,000 T cell genomes. In the original analysis: Filtering was not the same, since immunoSEQ gave junction-only sequences without quality scores. TCRdb's copy holds only in-frame clones and misses some; the assay was immunoSEQ multiplex PCR. The V and J calls and clone size were taken over from that table, and D and trimming were inferred from the DNA. The table lists some 2,000,000 clones, 90% to 97% of them singletons. Trimming took off 5 bases at V and 7 bases at J, with 6 bases between the two ends. The V gene's germline CDR1 is SGHTA and CDR2 FQGNSA. The CDR3 length is 12 residues.

The sequence came from a man aged 18 to 29 in good health. The sequenced sample was naive CD4+ T cells sorted from blood. As to subset: CD45RA+ positively selected. V gene TRBV7-2 combines with J gene TRBJ1-6; D unresolved. The CDR3 DNA is TGTGCCAGCAGCCCTACAAATTCACCCCTCCACTTT. Translation: CASSPTNSPLHF.